Detailed here is one T cell receptor beta chain. The source of the sample is a study of blood T cell repertoires in COVID-19. Study summary: PBMCs, B-cell-depleted T cells, or T cells were the source of the cDNA or gDNA that made up the material.

The CDR3 runs to 15 residues. Germline V gene data show CDR1 as SGHRS and CDR2 as YFSETQ. The V end was cut by 2 bases, the J end by 8 bases, with 19 bases between. TCRdb's copy holds only in-frame clones and misses some; the assay was immunoSEQ multiplex PCR. The sample lists 190,000 or so clones, approximately 90% occurring once. What was sequenced was peripheral blood. The chain employs TRBV5-1 and TRBJ1-2; TRBD1 is a possible D gene (5 bases). The TCR sequence derives from a man between 60 and 75 years old who had recovered from COVID-19. The CDR3 is CASSFGQGIGVGYTF. For the CDR3, the DNA is TGCGCCAGCAGCTTTGGGCAGGGAATAGGGGTCGGCTACACCTTC.